This TCR beta chain was sequenced during a study of blood T cell repertoires in COVID-19. Per germline, CDR1 SGDLS and CDR2 YYNGEE. The V gene lost 4 bases and the J gene lost 7 bases, with 12 bases spanning the gap. CDR3 length: 13 amino acids. Using immunoSEQ multiplex PCR, the repertoire was profiled, and TCRdb retains in-frame clones only, with some absent. This repertoire shows about 200,000 clones, around 82% found once; its top ten account for over 9.5%. In assigning cohorts, the study relied on participant-reported clinical history. Before being deemed recovered, Cohort 3 donors had two negative PCRs, clearance, or symptom resolution.

V is TRBV9 and J is TRBJ2-1; D gene uncertain. This TCR derives from a man between 40 and 49 years old who had recovered from COVID-19. The sample comprised PBMCs or T cells enriched from blood (not recorded which). In DNA form, the CDR3 reads TGTGCCAGCAGCCCATCCCCACAAAATGAGCAGTTCTTC. This gives the protein CASSPSPQNEQFF.